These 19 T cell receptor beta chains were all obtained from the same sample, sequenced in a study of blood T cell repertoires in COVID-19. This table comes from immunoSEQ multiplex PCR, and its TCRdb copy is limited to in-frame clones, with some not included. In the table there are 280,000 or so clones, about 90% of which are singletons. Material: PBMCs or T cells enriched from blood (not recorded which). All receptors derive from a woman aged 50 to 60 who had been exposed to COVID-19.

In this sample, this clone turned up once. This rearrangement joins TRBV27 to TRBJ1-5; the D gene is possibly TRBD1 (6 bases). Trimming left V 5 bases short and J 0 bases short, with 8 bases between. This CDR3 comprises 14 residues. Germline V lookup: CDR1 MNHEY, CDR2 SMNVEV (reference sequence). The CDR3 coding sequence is TGTGCCAGCAGTGGACAGTATAGCAATCAGCCCCAGCATTTT. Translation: CASSGQYSNQPQHF.

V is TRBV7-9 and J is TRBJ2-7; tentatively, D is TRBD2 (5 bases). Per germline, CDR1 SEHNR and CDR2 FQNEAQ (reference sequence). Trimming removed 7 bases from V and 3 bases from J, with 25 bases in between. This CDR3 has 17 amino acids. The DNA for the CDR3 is TGTGCCAGCATTAACACCGGGGTCGCGTACTCCGGCTACGAGCAGTACTTC. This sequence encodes CASINTGVAYSGYEQYF.

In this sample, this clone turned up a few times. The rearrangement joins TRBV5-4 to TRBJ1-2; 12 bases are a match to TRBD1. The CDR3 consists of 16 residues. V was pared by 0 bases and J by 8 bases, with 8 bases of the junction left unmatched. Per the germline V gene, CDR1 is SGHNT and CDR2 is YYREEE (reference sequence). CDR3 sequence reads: CASSLVMGQGAGGYTF. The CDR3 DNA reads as TGTGCCAGCAGCTTGGTCATGGGACAGGGGGCTGGAGGCTACACCTTC.

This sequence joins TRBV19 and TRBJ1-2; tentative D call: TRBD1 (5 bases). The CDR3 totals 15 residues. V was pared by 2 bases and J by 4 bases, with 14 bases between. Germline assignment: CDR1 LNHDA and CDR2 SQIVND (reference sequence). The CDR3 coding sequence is TGTGCCAGTAGTATATCCCCCGGGGGAGCCTATGGCTACACCTTC. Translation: CASSISPGGAYGYTF. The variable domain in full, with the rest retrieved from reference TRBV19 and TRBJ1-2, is DGGITQSPKYLFRKEGQNVTLSCEQNLNHDAMYWYRQDPGQGLRLIYYSQIVNDFQKGDIAEGYSVSREKKESFPLTVTSAQKNPTAFYLCASSISPGGAYGYTFGSGTRLTVV.

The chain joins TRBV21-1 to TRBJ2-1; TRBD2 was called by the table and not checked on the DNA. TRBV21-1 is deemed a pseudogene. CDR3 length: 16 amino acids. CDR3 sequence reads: CASSKGTGVSYNEQFF. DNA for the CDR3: TGTGCCAGCAGCAAGGGAACGGGGGTCTCCTACAATGAGCAGTTCTTC.

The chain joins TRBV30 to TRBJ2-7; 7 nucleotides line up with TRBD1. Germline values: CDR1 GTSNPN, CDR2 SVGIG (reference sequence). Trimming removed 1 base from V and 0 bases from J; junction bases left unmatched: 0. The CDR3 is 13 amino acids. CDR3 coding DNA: TGTGCCTGGAGTGGGGACAGCTCCTACGAGCAGTACTTC. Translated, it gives CAWSGDSSYEQYF.

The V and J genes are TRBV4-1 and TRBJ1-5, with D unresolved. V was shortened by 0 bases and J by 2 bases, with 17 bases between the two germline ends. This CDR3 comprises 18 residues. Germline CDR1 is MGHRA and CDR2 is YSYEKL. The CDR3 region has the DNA TGCGCCAGCAGCCAAGATCGACTCGCCACGGAAGGCAATCAGCCCCAGCATTTT. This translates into CASSQDRLATEGNQPQHF.

The CDR3: CATTSGGQETQYF. The CDR3 DNA follows: TGTGCCACGACTAGCGGGGGCCAAGAGACCCAGTACTTC. This chain links TRBV10-3 with TRBJ2-5; TRBD2 aligns across 12 bases. The germline gives CDR1 ENHRY, CDR2 SYGVKD. V trimming: 10 bases; J trimming: 1 base; junction bases outside the gene matches: 1. The CDR3 sequence is 13 residues long.

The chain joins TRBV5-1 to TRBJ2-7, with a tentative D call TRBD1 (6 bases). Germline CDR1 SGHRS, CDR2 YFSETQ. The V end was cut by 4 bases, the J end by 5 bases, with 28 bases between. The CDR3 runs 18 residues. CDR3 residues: CASSHASNSYRDLHEQYF. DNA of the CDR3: TGCGCCAGCAGCCACGCCAGCAATAGCTACAGGGATTTGCACGAGCAGTACTTC. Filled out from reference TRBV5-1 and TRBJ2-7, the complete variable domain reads KAGVTQTPRYLIKTRGQQVTLSCSPISGHRSVSWYQQTPGQGLQFLFEYFSETQRNKGNFPGRFSGRQFSNSRSEMNVSTLELGDSALYLCASSHASNSYRDLHEQYFGPGTRLTVT.

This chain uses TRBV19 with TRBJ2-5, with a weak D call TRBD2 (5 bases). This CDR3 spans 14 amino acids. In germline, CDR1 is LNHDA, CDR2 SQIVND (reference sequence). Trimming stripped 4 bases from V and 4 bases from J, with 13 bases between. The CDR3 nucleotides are TGTGCCAGTAGTACCCGGACCGAGGGAGAGACCCAGTACTTC. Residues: CASSTRTEGETQYF.

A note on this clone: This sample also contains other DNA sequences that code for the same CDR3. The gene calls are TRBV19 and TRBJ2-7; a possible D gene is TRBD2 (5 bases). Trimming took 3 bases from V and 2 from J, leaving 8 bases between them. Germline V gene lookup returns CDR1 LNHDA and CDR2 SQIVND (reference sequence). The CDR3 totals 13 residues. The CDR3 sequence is CASSITGTYEQYF. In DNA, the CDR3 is TGTGCCAGTAGTATTACGGGGACCTACGAGCAGTACTTC.

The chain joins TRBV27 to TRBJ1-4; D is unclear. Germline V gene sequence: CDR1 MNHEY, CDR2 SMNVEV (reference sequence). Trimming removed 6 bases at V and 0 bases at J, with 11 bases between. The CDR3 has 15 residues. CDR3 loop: CASRAEGTTNEKLFF. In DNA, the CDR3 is TGTGCCAGCAGGGCAGAGGGAACAACTAATGAAAAACTGTTTTTT.

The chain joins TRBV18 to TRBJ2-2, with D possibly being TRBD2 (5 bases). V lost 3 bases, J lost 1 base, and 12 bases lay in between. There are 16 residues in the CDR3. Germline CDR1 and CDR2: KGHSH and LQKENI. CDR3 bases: TGTGCCAGCTCACCTTCTCGGGCGGGGAACACCGGGGAGCTGTTTTTT. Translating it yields CASSPSRAGNTGELFF.

CDR3 in DNA: TGTGCCAGCAGCCCCTCCAAGGGACAGGGGTCCTTTAGGGGCTACACCTTC. Translation: CASSPSKGQGSFRGYTF. The chain couples TRBV3-1 (or the pseudogene TRBV3-2) to TRBJ1-2; 10 nucleotides agree with TRBD1. The CDR3 has 17 residues. The germline gives CDR1 LGHDT, CDR2 YNNKEL (reference sequence). The V gene end was trimmed by 4 bases and the J gene end by 8 bases; junction bases not matched to a gene: 16.

In nucleotides, the CDR3 is TGCGCCAGCAGTCAATCATCAGGGGGCATCTGTGAAAAACTGTTTTTT. It yields the protein CASSQSSGGICEKLFF. The chain links TRBV23-1 to TRBJ1-4, with TRBD1 matching over 8 bases. TRBV23-1 has ORF status, its function being uncertain. The CDR3 spans 16 residues. V was pared by 0 bases and J by 7 bases, with 7 bases of the junction left unmatched.

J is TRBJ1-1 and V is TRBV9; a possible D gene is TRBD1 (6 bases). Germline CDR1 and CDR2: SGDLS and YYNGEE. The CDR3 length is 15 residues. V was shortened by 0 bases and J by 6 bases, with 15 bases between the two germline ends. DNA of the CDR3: TGTGCCAGCAGCGTAGTCGGTGGGGGCGCCCCTGAAGCTTTCTTT. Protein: CASSVVGGGAPEAFF.

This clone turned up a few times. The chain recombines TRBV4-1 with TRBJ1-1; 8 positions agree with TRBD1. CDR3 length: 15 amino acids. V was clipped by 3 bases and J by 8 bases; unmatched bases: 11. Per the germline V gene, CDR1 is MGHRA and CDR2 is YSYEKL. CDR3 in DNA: TGCGCCAGCAGCCAGGGGGCAGGGGGCCCTATCGAAGCTTTCTTT. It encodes CASSQGAGGPIEAFF.

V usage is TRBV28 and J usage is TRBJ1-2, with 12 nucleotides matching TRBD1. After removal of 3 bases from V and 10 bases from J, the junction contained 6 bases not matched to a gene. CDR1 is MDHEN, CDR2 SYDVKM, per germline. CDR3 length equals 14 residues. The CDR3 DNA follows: TGTGCCAGCAGTTTTCGGGACAGGGGGCAGGTCTACACCTTC. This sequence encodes CASSFRDRGQVYTF.

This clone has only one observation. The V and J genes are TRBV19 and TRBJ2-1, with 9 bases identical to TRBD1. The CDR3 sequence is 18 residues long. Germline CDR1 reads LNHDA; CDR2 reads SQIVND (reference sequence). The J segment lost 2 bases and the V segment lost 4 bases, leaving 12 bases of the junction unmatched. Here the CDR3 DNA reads TGTGCCAGTAGTAGAAATACGGGACAGGGAATAGCCTACAATGAGCAGTTCTTC. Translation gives CASSRNTGQGIAYNEQFF.